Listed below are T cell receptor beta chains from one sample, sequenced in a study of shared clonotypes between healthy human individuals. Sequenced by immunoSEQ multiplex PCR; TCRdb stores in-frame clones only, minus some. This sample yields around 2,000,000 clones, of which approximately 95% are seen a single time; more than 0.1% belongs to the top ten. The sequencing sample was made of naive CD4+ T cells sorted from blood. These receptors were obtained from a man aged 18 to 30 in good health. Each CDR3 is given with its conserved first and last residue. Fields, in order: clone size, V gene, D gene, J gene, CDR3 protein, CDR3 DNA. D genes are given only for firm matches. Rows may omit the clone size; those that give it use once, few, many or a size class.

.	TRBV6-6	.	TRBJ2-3	CASSSNTDTQYF	TGTGCCAGCAGTTCTAATACAGATACGCAGTATTTT
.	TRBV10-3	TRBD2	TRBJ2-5	CAIWRGGQETQYF	TGTGCCATCTGGCGGGGGGGACAAGAGACCCAGTACTTC
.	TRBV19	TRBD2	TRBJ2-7	CASSQTGGVEQYF	TGTGCCAGTAGTCAAACCGGGGGGGTCGAGCAGTACTTC
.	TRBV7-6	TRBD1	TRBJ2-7	CASSFDRGYEQYF	TGTGCCAGCAGTTTTGACAGGGGCTACGAGCAGTACTTC
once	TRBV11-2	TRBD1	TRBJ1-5	CASSLDRGQPQHF	TGTGCCAGCAGCCTAGACAGGGGTCAGCCCCAGCATTTT
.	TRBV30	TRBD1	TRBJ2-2	CASRTGKNTGELFF	TGTGCCTCTAGGACAGGGAAAAACACCGGGGAGCTGTTTTTT
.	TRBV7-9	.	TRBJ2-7	CASSPGPSGSEQYF	TGTGCCAGCAGCCCCGGGCCGTCCGGTTCCGAGCAGTACTTC
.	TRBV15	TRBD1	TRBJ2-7	CATTIDRGPQYEQYF	TGTGCCACGACAATCGACAGGGGTCCACAGTACGAGCAGTACTTC
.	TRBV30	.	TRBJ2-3	CAWSPGDTQYF	TGTGCCTGGAGTCCAGGGGATACGCAGTATTTT
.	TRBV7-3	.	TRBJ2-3	CASSGRGSADTQYF	TGTGCCAGCAGCGGACGTGGAAGCGCAGATACGCAGTATTTT
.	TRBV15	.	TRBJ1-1	CATSRSGTENTEAFF	TGTGCCACCAGCAGGTCTGGGACGGAAAACACTGAAGCTTTCTTT
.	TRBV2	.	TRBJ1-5	CASSPAHNQPQHF	TGTGCCAGCAGTCCCGCCCACAATCAGCCCCAGCATTTT
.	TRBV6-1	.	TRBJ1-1	CASSELGLGIDTEAFF	TGTGCCAGCAGTGAACTCGGACTGGGGATCGACACTGAAGCTTTCTTT
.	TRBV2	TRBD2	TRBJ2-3	CAGSGGPDTQYF	TGTGCGGGCAGCGGGGGGCCAGATACGCAGTATTTT
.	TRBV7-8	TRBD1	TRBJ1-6	CASSLGTGTGNNSPLHF	TGTGCCAGCAGCTTAGGGACCGGGACAGGGAATAATTCACCCCTCCACTTT
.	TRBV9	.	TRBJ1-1	CASSVAGARNTEAFF	TGTGCCAGCAGCGTCGCGGGAGCTAGAAACACTGAAGCTTTCTTT
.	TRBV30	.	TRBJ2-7	CAWSVGGYAGNPYEQYF	TGTGCCTGGAGTGTAGGGGGGTATGCAGGGAACCCCTACGAGCAGTACTTC
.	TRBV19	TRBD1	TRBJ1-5	CASSRDRGQPQHF	TGTGCCAGTAGTAGGGACAGGGGTCAGCCCCAGCATTTT
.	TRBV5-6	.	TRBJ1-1	CASTGQWGTEAFF	TGTGCCAGCACCGGGCAGTGGGGAACTGAAGCTTTCTTT
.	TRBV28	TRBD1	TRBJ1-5	CASNGATGSNQPQHF	TGTGCCAGCAATGGTGCGACAGGGAGTAATCAGCCCCAGCATTTT
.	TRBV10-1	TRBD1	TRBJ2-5	CASRGQGTGTQYF	TGCGCCAGCAGGGGACAGGGGACGGGGACCCAGTACTTC
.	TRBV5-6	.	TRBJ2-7	CASSYANPPGEQYF	TGTGCCAGCAGCTACGCCAACCCCCCAGGCGAGCAGTACTTC
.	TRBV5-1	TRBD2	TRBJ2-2	CASRTGLAGRTGELFF	TGCGCCAGCAGGACGGGACTAGCGGGGCGGACCGGGGAGCTGTTTTTT